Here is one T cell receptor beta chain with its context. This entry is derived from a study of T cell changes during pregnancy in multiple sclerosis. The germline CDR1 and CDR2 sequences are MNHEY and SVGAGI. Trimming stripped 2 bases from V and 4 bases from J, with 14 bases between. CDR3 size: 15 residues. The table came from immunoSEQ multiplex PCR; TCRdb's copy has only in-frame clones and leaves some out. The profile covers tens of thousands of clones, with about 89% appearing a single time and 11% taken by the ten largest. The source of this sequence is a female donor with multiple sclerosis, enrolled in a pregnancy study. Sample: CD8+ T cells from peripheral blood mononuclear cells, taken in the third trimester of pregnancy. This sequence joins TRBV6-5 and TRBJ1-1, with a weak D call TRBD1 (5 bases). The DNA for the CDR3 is TGTGCCAGCAGTTACGGCAGGGCTCCCTTCACTGAAGCTTTCTTT. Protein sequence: CASSYGRAPFTEAFF.